One sample yielded the 17 T cell receptor beta chains listed below, sequenced in a study of monozygotic twins with cystic fibrosis. Repertoires were generated with immunoSEQ multiplex PCR, while TCRdb's copy carries only in-frame clones and drops some. Among approximately 28,000 clones listed, roughly 80% were seen once. Specimen: blood. The source of these receptors is a girl aged 2 to 10 with cystic fibrosis.

This rearrangement joins TRBV4-1 to TRBJ2-2; 8 bases map to TRBD2. J gave up 6 bases and V 0 bases, and 12 bases lay outside the gene matches. The germline gives CDR1 MGHRA, CDR2 YSYEKL. CDR3 length: 18 amino acids. The CDR3 DNA follows: TGCGCCAGCAGCCAAGATACGGGTACGGGGGGGTCTGCCGGGGAGCTGTTTTTT. The encoded protein is CASSQDTGTGGSAGELFF.

This sequence joins TRBV27 and TRBJ2-7; maybe TRBD2 (6 bases). This CDR3 has 16 residues. The V end was cut by 6 bases, the J end by 1 base, with 19 bases between. Germline V CDR1 and CDR2: MNHEY, SMNVEV (reference sequence). In DNA form, the CDR3 reads TGTGCCAGCAGCCCCGGATTTGGAGGGGTTTCCTACGAGCAGTACTTC. As protein: CASSPGFGGVSYEQYF.

The chain couples TRBV30 to TRBJ2-1; D call uncertain. With 3 bases removed from V and 2 bases from J, the gap between germline ends came to 2 bases. The CDR3 is 11 residues long. Germline V gene lookup returns CDR1 GTSNPN and CDR2 SVGIG (reference sequence). CDR3 region: CAWSTYNEQFF. In DNA, the CDR3 is TGTGCCTGGAGCACCTACAATGAGCAGTTCTTC.

CDR3 protein: CASSLGRNTEAFF. CDR3 coding DNA: TGTGCCAGCAGCTTAGGGAGGAACACTGAAGCTTTCTTT. The chain recombines TRBV7-3 with TRBJ1-1, with D unclear. Trimming removed 2 bases from V and 1 base from J, with 5 bases in between. Germline V gene data show CDR1 as SGHTA and CDR2 as FQGTGA. The CDR3 spans 13 residues.

The chain carries TRBV5-1 and TRBJ1-2; possibly TRBD1 for D (5 bases). The V gene lost 4 bases and the J gene lost 4 bases, with 17 bases spanning the gap. This CDR3 is 15 amino acids long. Germline V gene lookup returns CDR1 SGHRS and CDR2 YFSETQ. The CDR3 loop is CASSNGEGRGYGYTF. The CDR3 coding sequence is TGCGCCAGCAGCAACGGAGAGGGGAGGGGCTATGGCTACACCTTC. Based on the CDR3 plus reference TRBV5-1 and TRBJ1-2, the full variable domain is KAGVTQTPRYLIKTRGQQVTLSCSPISGHRSVSWYQQTPGQGLQFLFEYFSETQRNKGNFPGRFSGRQFSNSRSEMNVSTLELGDSALYLCASSNGEGRGYGYTFGSGTRLTVV.

V and J are TRBV7-6 and TRBJ2-7; D may be TRBD1 or TRBD2 (5 bases each). The CDR3 has 13 amino acids. The germline gives CDR1 SGHVS, CDR2 FNYEAQ. Between the trimmed V and J ends, which lost 3 bases and 9 bases, there was a span of 15 bases. The CDR3 DNA reads as TGTGCCAGCAGCTTGGGACCTTTAGAAGTGCAGTACTTC. This translates into CASSLGPLEVQYF.

This clone has only one observation. This chain links TRBV14 with TRBJ2-3; unclear D gene. This CDR3 region has 17 residues. The germline V gene encodes CDR1 SGHDN and CDR2 FVKESK. V lost 0 bases and J 1 base, leaving 14 bases between the germline ends. Written as DNA, the CDR3 is TGTGCCAGCAGCCAAGATCGCGTGGCAGTCGGCACAGATACGCAGTATTTT. It encodes CASSQDRVAVGTDTQYF.

The chain uses TRBV4-1 and TRBJ2-7; TRBD2 aligns across 10 bases. This CDR3 is built from 14 residues. Trimming took 3 bases from V and 2 from J; bases not matched to a gene: 1. In germline, CDR1 is MGHRA, CDR2 YSYEKL. The CDR3: CASSHTSGTYEQYF. DNA for the CDR3: TGCGCCAGCAGCCATACTAGCGGGACCTACGAGCAGTACTTC.

The chain is built from TRBV5-1 and TRBJ1-1; no clear D gene. This CDR3 is 14 amino acids long. The germline V gene encodes CDR1 SGHRS and CDR2 YFSETQ. V lost 1 base to trimming and J lost 1 base, with 8 bases between them. The CDR3 coding sequence is TGCGCCAGCAGCTTGCAAGTCCCGAACACTGAAGCTTTCTTT. As protein: CASSLQVPNTEAFF.

This clone was seen once. The gene calls are TRBV29-1 and TRBJ1-1; D gene ambiguous. V lost 4 bases, J lost 0 bases, and 12 bases lay in between. Germline loops: CDR1 SQVTM, CDR2 ANQGSEA. This CDR3 has 14 amino acids. CDR3 protein: CSVGYPGLNTEAFF. CDR3 coding DNA: TGCAGCGTTGGATATCCAGGTTTGAACACTGAAGCTTTCTTT.

The chain uses TRBV10-1 and TRBJ2-1, with D possibly being TRBD1 or TRBD2 (6 bases each). Germline-derived CDR1 and CDR2 are WNHNN and SYGVQD (reference sequence). The CDR3 has 14 residues. Trimming left V 1 base short and J 7 bases short, with 11 bases between. CDR3 DNA: TGCGCCAGCAGTGAGTTTACAGGGAGGAATGAGCAGTTCTTC. This translates into CASSEFTGRNEQFF.

The chain is built from TRBV6-1 and TRBJ2-7; D could derive from TRBD1 or TRBD2 (5 bases each). Deletions cut 6 bases from V and 3 bases from J, with 12 bases between. Germline lookup yields CDR1 MNHNS and CDR2 SASEGT. The CDR3 is 13 residues long. For the CDR3, the DNA is TGTGCCAGCAGCCAGGGACCTGACTACGAGCAGTACTTC. Encoded protein: CASSQGPDYEQYF.

The chain joins TRBV6-1 to TRBJ1-1; 7 bases match TRBD1. CDR3 length equals 13 residues. With V trimmed by 8 bases and J by 0 bases, 3 bases remained unmatched. Per the germline V gene, CDR1 is MNHNS and CDR2 is SASEGT. The CDR3 sequence: CASLQGMNTEAFF. Written as DNA, the CDR3 is TGTGCCAGCCTACAGGGGATGAACACTGAAGCTTTCTTT.

The V call is TRBV28, the J call TRBJ1-6; 9 positions agree with TRBD1. CDR1 and CDR2 (germline): MDHEN, SYDVKM. The CDR3 is 16 amino acids. J was trimmed by 5 bases and V by 3 bases; bases with no gene match: 5. CDR3 sequence (DNA): TGTGCCAGCAGTTTGGGACAGGGTTCCCATAATTCACCCCTCCACTTT. It specifies CASSLGQGSHNSPLHF.

J is TRBJ2-1 and V is TRBV4-1; 8 bases align to TRBD2. Germline V gene sequence: CDR1 MGHRA, CDR2 YSYEKL. This CDR3 is built from 21 residues. The V gene end was trimmed by 2 bases and the J gene end by 0 bases; junction bases not matched to a gene: 18. Written as DNA, the CDR3 is TGCGCCAGCAGCCAACCGGACTCGATAGCGGGATACCTATCCTCCTACAATGAGCAGTTCTTC. This encodes CASSQPDSIAGYLSSYNEQFF.

CDR3 region: CASSNATPRSTDTQYF. The CDR3 DNA sequence: TGTGCCAGCAGCAACGCAACTCCCAGGAGCACAGATACGCAGTATTTT. The gene calls are TRBV5-6 and TRBJ2-3; D gene uncertain. Looked up from germline, CDR1 is SGHDT and CDR2 is YYEEEE. This CDR3 is built from 16 residues. Between the trimmed V and J ends, which lost 4 bases and 0 bases, there was a span of 15 bases.

CDR3 sequence reads: CASSLGRRGGEQYF. For the CDR3, the DNA is TGTGCCAGCAGCTTAGGCCGGCGGGGGGGCGAGCAGTACTTC. This sequence joins TRBV13 and TRBJ2-7, with 9 bases that match TRBD2. J gave up 6 bases and V 0 bases, and 3 bases lay outside the gene matches. The CDR3 runs to 14 residues. Per the germline V gene, CDR1 is PRHDT and CDR2 is FYEKMQ (reference sequence).